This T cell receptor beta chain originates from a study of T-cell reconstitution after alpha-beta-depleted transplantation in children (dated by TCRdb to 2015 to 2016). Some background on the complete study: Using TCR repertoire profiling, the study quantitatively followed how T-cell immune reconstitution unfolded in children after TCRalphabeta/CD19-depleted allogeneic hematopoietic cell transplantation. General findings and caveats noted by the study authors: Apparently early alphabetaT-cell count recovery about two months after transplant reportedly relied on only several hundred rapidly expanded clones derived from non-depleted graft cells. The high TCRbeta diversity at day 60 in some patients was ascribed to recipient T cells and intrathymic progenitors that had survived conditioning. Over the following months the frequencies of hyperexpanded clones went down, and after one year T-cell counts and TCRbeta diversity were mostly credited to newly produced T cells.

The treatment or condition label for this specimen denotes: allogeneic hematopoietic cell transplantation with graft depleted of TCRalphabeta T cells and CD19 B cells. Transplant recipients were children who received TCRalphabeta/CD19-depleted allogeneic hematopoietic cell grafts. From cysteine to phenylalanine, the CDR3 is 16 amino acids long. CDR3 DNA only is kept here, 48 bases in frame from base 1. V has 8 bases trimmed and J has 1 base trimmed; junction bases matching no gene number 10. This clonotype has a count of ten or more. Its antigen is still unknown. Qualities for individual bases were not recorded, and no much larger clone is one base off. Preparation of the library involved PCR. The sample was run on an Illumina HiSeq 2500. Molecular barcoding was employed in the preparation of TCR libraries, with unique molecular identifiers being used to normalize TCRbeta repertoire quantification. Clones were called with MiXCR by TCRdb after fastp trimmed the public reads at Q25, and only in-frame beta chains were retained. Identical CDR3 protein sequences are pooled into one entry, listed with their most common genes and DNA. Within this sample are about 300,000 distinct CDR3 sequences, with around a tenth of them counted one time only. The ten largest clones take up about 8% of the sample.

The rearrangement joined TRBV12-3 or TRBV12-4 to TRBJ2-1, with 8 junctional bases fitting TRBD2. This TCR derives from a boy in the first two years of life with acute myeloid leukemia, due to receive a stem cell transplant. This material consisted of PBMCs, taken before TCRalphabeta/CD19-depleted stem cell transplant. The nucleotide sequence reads TGTGCCAGCTTAGCTTATCGGGGGGGTTCCTACAATGAGCAGTTCTTC. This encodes CASLAYRGGSYNEQFF.